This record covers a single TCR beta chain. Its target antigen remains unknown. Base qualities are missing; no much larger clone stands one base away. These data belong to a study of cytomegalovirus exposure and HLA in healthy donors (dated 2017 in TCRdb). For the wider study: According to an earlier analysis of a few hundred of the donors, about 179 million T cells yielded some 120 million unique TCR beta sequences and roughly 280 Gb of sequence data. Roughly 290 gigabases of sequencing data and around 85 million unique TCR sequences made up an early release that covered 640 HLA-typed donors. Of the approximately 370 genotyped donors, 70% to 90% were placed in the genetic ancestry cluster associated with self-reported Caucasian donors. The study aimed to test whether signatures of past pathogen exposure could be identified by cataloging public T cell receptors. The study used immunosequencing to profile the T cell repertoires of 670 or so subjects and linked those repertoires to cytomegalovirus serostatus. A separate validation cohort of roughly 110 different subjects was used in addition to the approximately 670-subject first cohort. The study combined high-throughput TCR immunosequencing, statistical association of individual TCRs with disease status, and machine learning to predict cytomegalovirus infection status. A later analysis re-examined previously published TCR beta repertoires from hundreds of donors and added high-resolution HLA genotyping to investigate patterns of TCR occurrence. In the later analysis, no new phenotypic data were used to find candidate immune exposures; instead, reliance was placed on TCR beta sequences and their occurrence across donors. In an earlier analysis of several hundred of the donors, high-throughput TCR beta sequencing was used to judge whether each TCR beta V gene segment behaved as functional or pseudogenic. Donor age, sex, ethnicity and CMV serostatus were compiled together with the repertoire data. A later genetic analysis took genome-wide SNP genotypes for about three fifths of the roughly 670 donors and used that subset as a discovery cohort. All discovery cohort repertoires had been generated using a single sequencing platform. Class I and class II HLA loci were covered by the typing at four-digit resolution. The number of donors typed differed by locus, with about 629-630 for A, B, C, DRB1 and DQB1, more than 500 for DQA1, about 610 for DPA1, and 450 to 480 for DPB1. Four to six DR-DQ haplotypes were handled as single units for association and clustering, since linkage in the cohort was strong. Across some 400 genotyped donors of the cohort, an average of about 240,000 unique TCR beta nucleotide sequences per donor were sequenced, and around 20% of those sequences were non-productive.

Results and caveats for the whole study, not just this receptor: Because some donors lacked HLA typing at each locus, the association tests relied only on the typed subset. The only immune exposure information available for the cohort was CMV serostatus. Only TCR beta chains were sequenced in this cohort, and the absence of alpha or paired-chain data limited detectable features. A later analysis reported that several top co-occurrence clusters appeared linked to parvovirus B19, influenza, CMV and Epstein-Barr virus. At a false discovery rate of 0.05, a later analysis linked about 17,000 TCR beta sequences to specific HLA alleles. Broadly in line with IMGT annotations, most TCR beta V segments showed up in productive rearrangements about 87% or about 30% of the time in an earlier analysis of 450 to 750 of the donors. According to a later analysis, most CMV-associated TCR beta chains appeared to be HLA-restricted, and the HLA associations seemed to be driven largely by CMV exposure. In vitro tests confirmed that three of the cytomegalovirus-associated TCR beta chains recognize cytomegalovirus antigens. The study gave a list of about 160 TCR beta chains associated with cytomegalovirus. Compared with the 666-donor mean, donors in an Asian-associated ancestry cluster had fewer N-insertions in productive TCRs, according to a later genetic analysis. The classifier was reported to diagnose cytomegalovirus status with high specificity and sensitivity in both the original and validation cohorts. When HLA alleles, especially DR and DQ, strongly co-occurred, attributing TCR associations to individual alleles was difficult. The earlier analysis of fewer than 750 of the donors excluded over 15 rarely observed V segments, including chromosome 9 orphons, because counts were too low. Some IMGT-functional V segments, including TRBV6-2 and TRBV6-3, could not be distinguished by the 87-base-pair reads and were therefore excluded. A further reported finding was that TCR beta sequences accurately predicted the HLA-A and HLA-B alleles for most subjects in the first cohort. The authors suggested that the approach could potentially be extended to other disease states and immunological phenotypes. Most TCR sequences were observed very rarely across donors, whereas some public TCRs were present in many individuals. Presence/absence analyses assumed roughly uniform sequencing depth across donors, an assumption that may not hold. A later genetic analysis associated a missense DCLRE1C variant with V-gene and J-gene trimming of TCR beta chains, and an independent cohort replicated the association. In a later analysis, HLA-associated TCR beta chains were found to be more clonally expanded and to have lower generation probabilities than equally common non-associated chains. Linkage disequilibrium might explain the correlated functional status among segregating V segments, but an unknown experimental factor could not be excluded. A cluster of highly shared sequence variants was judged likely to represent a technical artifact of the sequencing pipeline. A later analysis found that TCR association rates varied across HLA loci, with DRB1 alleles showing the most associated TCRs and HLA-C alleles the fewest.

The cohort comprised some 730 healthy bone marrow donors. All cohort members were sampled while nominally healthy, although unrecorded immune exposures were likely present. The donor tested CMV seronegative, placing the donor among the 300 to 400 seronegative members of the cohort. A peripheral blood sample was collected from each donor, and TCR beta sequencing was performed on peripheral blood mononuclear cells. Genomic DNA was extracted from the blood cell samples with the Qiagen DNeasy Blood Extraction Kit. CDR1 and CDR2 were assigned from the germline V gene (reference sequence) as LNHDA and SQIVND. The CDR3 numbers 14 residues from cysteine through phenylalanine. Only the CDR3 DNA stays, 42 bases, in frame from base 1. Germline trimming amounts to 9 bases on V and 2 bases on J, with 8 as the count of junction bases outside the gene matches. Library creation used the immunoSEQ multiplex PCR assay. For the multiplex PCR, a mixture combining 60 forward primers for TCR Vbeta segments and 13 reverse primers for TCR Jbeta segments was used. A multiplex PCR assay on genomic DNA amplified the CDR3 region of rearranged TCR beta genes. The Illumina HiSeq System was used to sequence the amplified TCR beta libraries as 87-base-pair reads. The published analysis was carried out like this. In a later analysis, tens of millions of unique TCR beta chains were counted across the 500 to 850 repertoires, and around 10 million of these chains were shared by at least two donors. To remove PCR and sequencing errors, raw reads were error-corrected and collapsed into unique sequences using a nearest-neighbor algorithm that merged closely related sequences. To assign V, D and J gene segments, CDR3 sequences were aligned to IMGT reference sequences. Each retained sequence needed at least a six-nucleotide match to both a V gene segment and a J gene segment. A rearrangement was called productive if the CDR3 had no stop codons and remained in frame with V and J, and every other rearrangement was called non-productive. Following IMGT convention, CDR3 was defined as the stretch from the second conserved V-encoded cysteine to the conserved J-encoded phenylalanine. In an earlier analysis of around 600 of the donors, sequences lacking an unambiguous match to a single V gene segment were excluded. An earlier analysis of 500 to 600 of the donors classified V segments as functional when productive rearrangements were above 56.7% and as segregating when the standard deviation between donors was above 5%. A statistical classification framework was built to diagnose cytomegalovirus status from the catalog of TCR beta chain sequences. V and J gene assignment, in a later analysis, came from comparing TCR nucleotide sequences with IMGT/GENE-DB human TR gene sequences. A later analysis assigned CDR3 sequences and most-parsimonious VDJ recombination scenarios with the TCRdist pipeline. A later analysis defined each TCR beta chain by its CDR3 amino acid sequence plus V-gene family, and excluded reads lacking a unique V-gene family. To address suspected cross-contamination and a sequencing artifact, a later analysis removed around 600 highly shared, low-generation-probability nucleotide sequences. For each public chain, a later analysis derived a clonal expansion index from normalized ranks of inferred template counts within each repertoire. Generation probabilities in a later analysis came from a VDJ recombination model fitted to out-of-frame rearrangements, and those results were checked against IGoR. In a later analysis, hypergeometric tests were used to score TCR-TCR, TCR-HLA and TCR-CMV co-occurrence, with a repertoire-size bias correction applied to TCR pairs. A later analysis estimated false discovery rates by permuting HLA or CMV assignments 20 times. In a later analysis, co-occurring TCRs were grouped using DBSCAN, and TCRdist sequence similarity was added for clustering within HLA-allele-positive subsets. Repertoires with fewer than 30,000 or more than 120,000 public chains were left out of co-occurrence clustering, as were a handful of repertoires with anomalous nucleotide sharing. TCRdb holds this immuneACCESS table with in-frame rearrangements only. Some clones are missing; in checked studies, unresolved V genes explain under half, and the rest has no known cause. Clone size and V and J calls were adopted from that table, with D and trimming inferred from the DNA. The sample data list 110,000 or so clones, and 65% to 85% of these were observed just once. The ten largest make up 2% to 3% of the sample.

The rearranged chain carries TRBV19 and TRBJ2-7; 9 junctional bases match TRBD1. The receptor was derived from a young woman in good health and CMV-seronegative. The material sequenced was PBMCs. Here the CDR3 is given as CASSHRGPTYEQYF. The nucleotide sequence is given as TGTGCCAGCTCCCACAGGGGGCCAACCTACGAGCAGTACTTC. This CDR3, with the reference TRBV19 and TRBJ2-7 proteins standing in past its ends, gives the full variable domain DGGITQSPKYLFRKEGQNVTLSCEQNLNHDAMYWYRQDPGQGLRLIYYSQIVNDFQKGDIAEGYSVSREKKESFPLTVTSAQKNPTAFYLCASSHRGPTYEQYFGPGTRLTVT.